A selection of T cell receptor beta chains follows, all from one sample in a study of a mutant IDH1 vaccine in newly diagnosed glioma. TCRdb's table, derived via immunoSEQ multiplex PCR, lists solely in-frame clones and lacks some. In the table there are around 56,000 clones, about 80% of which are singletons. Antigen specificity for these receptors is unknown. The source was PBMCs, collected from a glioma patient whose treatment included an IDH1 peptide vaccine. The receptors stem from a man aged 25-45 years with glioma. The CDR3 runs from the conserved cysteine through the conserved F or W. Each record gives: clone size, D gene, J gene, V gene, CDR3 DNA, CDR3 protein. D genes are given only for firm matches. Clone size is shown for a subset of rows, as once, few, many or a class of expanded clone.

- | - | TRBJ2-7 | TRBV28 | TGTGCCAGCAGTTTAGGGGGGTACGAGCAGTACTTC | CASSLGGYEQYF
- | - | TRBJ2-2 | TRBV19 | TGTGCCATTTCCCCCAGCCGGACGGCGAACACCGGGGAGCTGTTTTTT | CAISPSRTANTGELFF
- | TRBD1 | TRBJ2-7 | TRBV6-5 | TGTGCCAGCAGTATGGACAGGGTTCGCAACGAGCAGTACTTC | CASSMDRVRNEQYF
- | TRBD1 | TRBJ1-1 | TRBV30 | TGTGCCTGGAGTTCGGGACAGGGGAACACTGAAGCTTTCTTT | CAWSSGQGNTEAFF
- | TRBD1 | TRBJ1-5 | TRBV2 | TGTGCCAGCAGTCCGCCCGGGACAGGGGGCAATCAGCCCCAGCATTTT | CASSPPGTGGNQPQHF
- | - | TRBJ2-7 | TRBV5-1 | TGCGCCAGCAGCCGGGACACCTCCTACGAGCAGTACTTC | CASSRDTSYEQYF
few | TRBD1 | TRBJ1-5 | TRBV9 | TGTGCCAGCAGCACCGGACAGGGGAATCAGCCCCAGCATTTT | CASSTGQGNQPQHF
few | - | TRBJ1-1 | TRBV10-2 | TGCGCCAGCAGTACCCTTGGGGCTAGCACTGAAGCTTTCTTT | CASSTLGASTEAFF
- | - | TRBJ2-5 | TRBV29-1 | TGCAGCGTTGAAGCACGCAGGGTGGAGACCCAGTACTTC | CSVEARRVETQYF
- | TRBD2 | TRBJ2-7 | TRBV7-6 | TGTGCCAGCAGCTTAAATCCTAGCGGGGGCTACGAGCAGTACTTC | CASSLNPSGGYEQYF
- | - | TRBJ1-5 | TRBV5-6 | TGTGCCAGCAGCTTGAGTCCTTATAGCAATCAGCCCCAGCATTTT | CASSLSPYSNQPQHF
- | - | TRBJ2-7 | TRBV7-2 | TGTGCCAGCAGCTTAAATCCCAACTACGAGCAGTACTTC | CASSLNPNYEQYF
- | - | TRBJ1-5 | TRBV19 | TGTGCCAGTAGCTCCCCCGGAGGGCCCCAGCCCCAGCATTTT | CASSSPGGPQPQHF
- | TRBD1 | TRBJ1-1 | TRBV4-3 | TGCGCCAGCAGCCAACCACTCAGGGGGCGCACTGAAGCTTTCTTT | CASSQPLRGRTEAFF
- | - | TRBJ2-2 | TRBV19 | TGTGCCAGTAGTATAGATTGGACCGGGACACCGAACACCGGGGAGCTGTTTTTT | CASSIDWTGTPNTGELFF
- | TRBD1 | TRBJ1-2 | TRBV7-9 | TGTGCCAGCAGCGGGTGGACAGGAAGCGGCTACACCTTC | CASSGWTGSGYTF
- | TRBD1 | TRBJ1-5 | TRBV27 | TGTGCCAGCAGTTTACAGGGACAGGGACTCCGGCGTTCTCGGCCCCAGCATTTT | CASSLQGQGLRRSRPQHF
- | - | TRBJ1-6 | TRBV6-1 | TGTGCCAGCAGTTCCGGGCCAGTTTATAATTCACCCCTCCACTTT | CASSSGPVYNSPLHF
- | - | TRBJ2-7 | TRBV27 | TGTGCCAGCAGTTTAGGGCCGGACTCCTACGAGCAGTACTTC | CASSLGPDSYEQYF
- | TRBD1 | TRBJ2-6 | TRBV19 | TGTGCCAGTAGTATAGGACAGGGGTATGGGGCCAACGTCCTGACTTTC | CASSIGQGYGANVLTF